These T cell receptor beta chains were read from a single sample in a study of blood T cell repertoires in COVID-19. Clones were read by immunoSEQ multiplex PCR, and TCRdb kept only the in-frame ones, dropping some. Of a few hundred thousand clones listed, 87% are singletons. The sequencing sample was made of PBMCs or T cells enriched from blood (not recorded which). The source is a woman in her 40s who had recovered from COVID-19. CDR3s include the opening cysteine and the closing phenylalanine or tryptophan. A D gene is named only where the DNA matches it firmly. Clone sizes are given selectively: once, few, many, or a class where the clone is expanded.

clone size,J gene,V gene,D gene,CDR3 protein,CDR3 DNA
once,TRBJ2-1,TRBV7-2,NA,CASSLVPPGFSYNEQFF,TGTGCCAGCAGCTTAGTCCCTCCGGGGTTCTCCTACAATGAGCAGTTCTTC
NA,TRBJ1-1,TRBV19,NA,CASSRQQNTEAFF,TGTGCCAGTAGTAGACAACAGAACACTGAAGCTTTCTTT
NA,TRBJ1-1,TRBV30,TRBD1,CAWTWTGGVQAFF,TGTGCCTGGACCTGGACAGGGGGTGTGCAAGCTTTCTTT
NA,TRBJ2-1,TRBV21-1,NA,CASTSLAGGRLF,TGTGCCAGCACCTCCCTAGCGGGAGGACGACTCTTC
NA,TRBJ1-1,TRBV27,TRBD1,CASSLPGQLSEAFF,TGTGCCAGCAGTTTACCGGGACAGCTTAGTGAAGCTTTCTTT
once,TRBJ2-5,TRBV14,NA,CASSQMGLAAEETQYF,TGTGCCAGCAGCCAGATGGGTTTAGCCGCGGAAGAGACCCAGTACTTC
NA,TRBJ2-3,TRBV15,NA,CATSRDRSAGGDTQYF,TGTGCCACCAGCAGAGATCGTAGCGCCGGGGGAGATACGCAGTATTTT
NA,TRBJ2-1,TRBV7-3,TRBD2,CASSLKGGDEQFF,TGTGCCAGCAGCTTAAAGGGAGGGGATGAGCAGTTCTTC
few,TRBJ1-2,TRBV11-3,NA,CASLAPRGSDGYTF,TGTGCCAGCCTCGCCCCCAGGGGCTCCGATGGCTACACCTTC
NA,TRBJ1-5,TRBV28,NA,CASARGGPVNQPQHF,TGTGCCAGCGCCCGGGGTGGCCCCGTAAATCAGCCCCAGCATTTT
NA,TRBJ2-5,TRBV2,NA,CASSDLYTRGQETQYF,TGTGCCAGCAGTGATTTGTACACACGGGGGCAAGAGACCCAGTACTTC
NA,TRBJ2-7,TRBV5-6,TRBD2,CASSYAGTSFFHEQYF,TGTGCCAGCAGCTACGCCGGGACTAGCTTTTTCCACGAGCAGTACTTC
NA,TRBJ2-5,TRBV6-5,NA,CASSYYPGYQETQYF,TGTGCCAGCAGTTACTACCCCGGGTACCAAGAGACCCAGTACTTC
NA,TRBJ2-2,TRBV7-2,TRBD2,CASARDPVAGAPGELFF,TGTGCCAGCGCCCGGGACCCGGTAGCGGGAGCTCCCGGGGAGCTGTTTTTT
NA,TRBJ2-1,TRBV21-1,NA,CASSKECLAGPDNEQFF,TGTGCCAGCAGCAAAGAATGTCTAGCGGGGCCCGACAATGAGCAGTTCTTC
NA,TRBJ1-5,TRBV2,NA,CASSPFLNQPQHF,TGTGCCAGCAGTCCCTTTTTAAATCAGCCCCAGCATTTT
NA,TRBJ2-3,TRBV19,TRBD1,CASRRGTGWGDTQYF,TGTGCCAGTAGAAGAGGGACAGGTTGGGGAGATACGCAGTATTTT
NA,TRBJ1-6,TRBV30,NA,CAWAQLGYNSPLHF,TGTGCCTGGGCCCAGCTAGGATATAATTCACCCCTCCACTTT
NA,TRBJ2-4,TRBV9,TRBD2,CASSVDPGGAYPQNIQYF,TGTGCCAGCAGCGTAGACCCGGGGGGGGCATACCCCCAAAACATTCAGTACTTC
NA,TRBJ1-2,TRBV7-3,TRBD1,CASSPSGTGYGYTF,TGTGCCAGCAGCCCGTCCGGGACAGGCTATGGCTACACCTTC